The 17 T cell receptor beta chains reported below all come from one sample, sequenced in a study of spatial heterogeneity in lung cancer. Noted time point: sample taken at primary tumor resection. MiXCR, applied by TCRdb to the 5' RACE reads, yields one record per CDR3 protein. The sample lists some 38,000 distinct CDR3 sequences, 7.5% occurring once. Sequencing was performed on PBMCs, taken at surgery. The receptors originated from a male donor with early-stage non-small cell lung cancer.

This clonotype was detected many times. The V gene is TRBV7-9, the J gene TRBJ1-6, with D possibly TRBD1 on 5 matching bases. Trimming stripped 3 bases from V and 7 bases from J, with 10 bases between. CDR1 and CDR2 from the germline V gene are SEHNR and FQNEAQ (reference sequence). There are 14 residues in the CDR3. This chain's CDR3 is CASSFDSLNSPLHF. The CDR3 DNA reads TGTGCCAGCAGCTTTGACAGCCTCAATTCACCCCTCCACTTT.

This clonotype was seen many times. This rearrangement joins TRBV5-1 to TRBJ2-3; the match to TRBD1 covers 8 bases. CDR1 and CDR2 (germline): SGHRS, YFSETQ. This CDR3 comprises 16 residues. V lost 7 bases to trimming and J lost 3 bases; unmatched junction nucleotides: 13. CDR3 sequence reads: CASHPVRQGWTDTQYF. The CDR3 DNA sequence: TGCGCCAGCCATCCCGTCAGACAGGGGTGGACAGATACGCAGTATTTT.

There are many counts of this clonotype. The chain carries TRBV20-1 and TRBJ1-1, with 8 bases lining up with TRBD1. J lost 2 bases, V lost 5 bases, and 4 bases had no gene match. From germline, CDR1 is DFQATT and CDR2 SNEGSKA (reference sequence). The CDR3 loop spans 13 amino acids. CDR3 residues: CSADRGRNTEAFF. The CDR3 coding sequence is TGCAGTGCTGACAGGGGTAGAAACACTGAAGCTTTCTTT.

This clonotype was found many times. The J gene is TRBJ2-5, the V gene TRBV3-1, with 9 positions matching TRBD2. This CDR3 region has 15 residues. Germline trimming cut 3 bases from V and 1 base from J; bases unmatched to any gene: 3. The germline gives CDR1 LGHDT, CDR2 YNNKEL (reference sequence). The DNA for the CDR3 is TGTGCCAGCAGCCACGAGCGGGGGGCCCAAGAGACCCAGTACTTC. Protein: CASSHERGAQETQYF.

The chain joins TRBV7-3 to TRBJ2-1; D is perhaps TRBD1 (5 bases). Germline V lookup: CDR1 SGHTA, CDR2 FQGTGA. CDR3 length equals 14 residues. Deletions cut 5 bases from V and 7 bases from J, with 15 bases between. CDR3 sequence (DNA): TGTGCCAGCAGCCGCAGCGCTGGGGCGAATGAGCAGTTCTTC. Translating gives CASSRSAGANEQFF.

This clonotype occurred many times. This chain links TRBV9 with TRBJ2-2, with TRBD2 identical over 11 bases. J was trimmed by 0 bases and V by 1 base; bases with no gene match: 5. Germline lookup yields CDR1 SGDLS and CDR2 YYNGEE. The CDR3 spans 18 residues. CDR3 loop: CASSVRPSGGPNTGELFF. Written as DNA, the CDR3 is TGTGCCAGCAGCGTACGTCCTAGCGGGGGGCCGAACACCGGGGAGCTGTTTTTT. Using reference TRBV9 and TRBJ2-2 for the parts outside the CDR3, the full variable domain is DSGVTQTPKHLITATGQRVTLRCSPRSGDLSVYWYQQSLDQGLQFLIQYYNGEERAKGNILERFSAQQFPDLHSELNLSSLELGDSALYFCASSVRPSGGPNTGELFFGEGSRLTVL.

This clonotype occurred many times. The chain has TRBV11-2 and TRBJ1-6; no reliable D call. CDR1 and CDR2 (germline): SGHAT, FQNNGV. This CDR3 is 16 amino acids long. V gave up 2 bases and J gave up 0 bases, with 8 bases separating them. CDR3 nucleotide sequence: TGTGCCAGCAGCTTAAGGCAGAGCTCCTATAATTCACCCCTCCACTTT. This codes for CASSLRQSSYNSPLHF.

This clonotype was seen ten or more times. The rearrangement joins TRBV20-1 to TRBJ2-1; 11 nucleotides match TRBD2. From germline, CDR1 is DFQATT and CDR2 SNEGSKA (reference sequence). The ends lost 6 bases at V and 8 bases at J; junction bases unmatched: 9. The CDR3 extends over 14 amino acids. The DNA of the CDR3 is TGCAGTGCGGTTAGCGGGGGGGCCGCGGATGAGCAGTTCTTC. It codes for CSAVSGGAADEQFF.

The chain is built from TRBV7-2 and TRBJ2-4; D is unresolved. Trimming took off 4 bases at V and 0 bases at J, with 7 bases between the two ends. The V gene's germline CDR1 is SGHTA and CDR2 FQGNSA. The CDR3 loop spans 14 amino acids. CDR3 sequence: CASSSPLAKNIQYF. CDR3 nucleotides: TGTGCCAGCAGCTCCCCGCTAGCCAAAAACATTCAGTACTTC.

The sample holds many counts of this clonotype. The chain links TRBV6-5 to TRBJ2-5; D is uncertain. CDR1 is MNHEY and CDR2 is SVGAGI in the germline V gene. The CDR3 length is 12 residues. Trimming stripped 0 bases from V and 5 bases from J, with 4 bases between. CDR3 coding DNA: TGTGCCAGCAGTTACTCTAAGGAGACCCAGTACTTC. Encoded protein: CASSYSKETQYF.

This clonotype has only a few counts. The rearrangement uses TRBV20-1 and TRBJ2-1; 8 positions match TRBD2. The CDR3 contains 13 residues. With 3 bases clipped from V and 6 bases from J, the junction kept 4 bases outside the gene matches. Germline V gives CDR1 DFQATT, CDR2 SNEGSKA (reference sequence). In DNA, the CDR3 is TGCAGTGCTAGCGGGAGGGATGGCAATGAGCAGTTCTTC. This gives the protein CSASGRDGNEQFF.

This clonotype was detected only a few times. The rearrangement links TRBV28 to TRBJ1-4, with D maybe TRBD1 (5 bases). The ends were cut back, 6 bases at V and 4 bases at J, with 12 bases in the middle. CDR3 size: 14 residues. Germline-derived CDR1 and CDR2 are MDHEN and SYDVKM. CDR3 bases: TGTGCCAGCAGAAGGGACCCGGGTAATGAAAAACTGTTTTTT. It encodes CASRRDPGNEKLFF.

This clonotype was counted at least ten times. This chain joins TRBV7-2 and TRBJ2-3; perhaps D is TRBD1 or TRBD2 (5 bases each). The V gene lost 6 bases and the J gene lost 5 bases, with 21 bases spanning the gap. The germline gives CDR1 SGHTA, CDR2 FQGNSA. The CDR3 spans 16 residues. The DNA of the CDR3 is TGTGCCAGCAGACATGGGACGACCCCGGCGGGAGATACGCAGTATTTT. Residues: CASRHGTTPAGDTQYF. The whole variable domain, remainder taken from reference TRBV7-2 and TRBJ2-3, is GAGVSQSPSNKVTEKGKDVELRCDPISGHTALYWYRQSLGQGLEFLIYFQGNSAPDKSGLPSDRFSAERTGGSVSTLTIQRTQQEDSAVYLCASRHGTTPAGDTQYFGPGTRLTVL.

In this sample, this clonotype turned up many times. The genes are TRBV7-3 and TRBJ2-5; D could derive from TRBD1 or TRBD2 (5 bases each). The germline CDR1 and CDR2 sequences are SGHTA and FQGTGA. This CDR3 contains 16 residues. Between the trimmed V and J ends, which lost 5 bases and 1 base, there was a span of 17 bases. This CDR3 is CASSPNPPGTQETQYF. The CDR3 nucleotides read TGTGCCAGCAGCCCTAATCCCCCTGGGACCCAAGAGACCCAGTACTTC.

V is TRBV19 and J is TRBJ1-1; D gene unclear. V was trimmed by 1 base and J by 0 bases, leaving 9 bases between them. The CDR3 consists of 15 residues. Germline loops: CDR1 LNHDA, CDR2 SQIVND (reference sequence). The CDR3, as DNA: TGTGCCAGTAGTATAGGATTGGCAATGAACACTGAAGCTTTCTTT. Translating gives CASSIGLAMNTEAFF.

The CDR3 bases are TGCGCCAGCAGCTTGGTGCCAGGGGTTAATCAGCCCCAGCATTTT. This translates into CASSLVPGVNQPQHF. The rearrangement links TRBV5-1 to TRBJ1-5; a possible D gene is TRBD1 (6 bases). V was trimmed by 0 bases and J by 4 bases, leaving 11 bases between them. The CDR3 sequence is 15 residues long. Germline values: CDR1 SGHRS, CDR2 YFSETQ.

This clonotype was counted many times. This chain links TRBV7-2 with TRBJ2-2; TRBD1 might be the D (5 bases). This CDR3 contains 15 residues. From germline, CDR1 is SGHTA and CDR2 FQGNSA. Trimming pared 2 bases from V and 2 bases from J, leaving 9 bases between. The CDR3 nucleotides read TGTGCCAGCAGCTTACAGGGAATCAACACCGGGGAGCTGTTTTTT. Protein sequence: CASSLQGINTGELFF.